This section outlines one T cell receptor (beta chain) sequence together with its context. Using immunoSEQ multiplex PCR, the repertoire was profiled, and TCRdb retains in-frame clones only, with some absent. This table has fewer than 65,000 clones, 80% to 90% appearing once. This specimen comes from a study of blood T cell repertoires in COVID-19. The ends were cut back, 8 bases at V and 0 bases at J, with 5 bases in the middle. CDR3 length: 13 amino acids. The germline gives CDR1 MNHEY, CDR2 SVGAGI. Sequencing was performed on peripheral blood. The TCR originated in a human donor in a cohort sampled during active COVID-19. The chain uses TRBV6-5 and TRBJ2-6; no clear D. CDR3 amino acids: CASSRSGANVLTF. CDR3 sequence (DNA): TGTGCCAGCTCCCGCTCTGGGGCCAACGTCCTGACTTTC.